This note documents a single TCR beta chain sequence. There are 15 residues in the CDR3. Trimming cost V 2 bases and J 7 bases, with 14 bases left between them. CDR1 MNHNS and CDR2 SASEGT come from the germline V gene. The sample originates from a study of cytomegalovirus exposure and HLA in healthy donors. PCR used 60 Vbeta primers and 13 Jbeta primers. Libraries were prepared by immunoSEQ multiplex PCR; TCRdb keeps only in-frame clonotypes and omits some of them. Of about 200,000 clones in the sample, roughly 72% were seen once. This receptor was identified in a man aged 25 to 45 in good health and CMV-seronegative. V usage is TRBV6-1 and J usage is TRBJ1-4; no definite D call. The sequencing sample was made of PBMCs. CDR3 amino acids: CASSEKILGSEKLFF. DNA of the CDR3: TGTGCCAGCAGTGAAAAAATTTTAGGGAGTGAAAAACTGTTTTTT.